Listed here are 22 T cell receptor beta chains from one sample, sequenced in a study of response to subunit inactivated influenza vaccine (dated by TCRdb to 2016 to 2019). Library preparation employed RT-PCR. Sequencing was carried out with an Illumina HiSeq 2500. The public reads were reprocessed in TCRdb via fastp at Q25 and MiXCR, keeping in-frame beta chains. Each CDR3 protein gets just one entry, which takes the most common genes and DNA from the rows behind it. This sample gives 800,000 or so distinct CDR3 sequences in total; over 20% of them show up just once. In total, the top ten clones hold roughly a tenth of the sample. Sequences were derived from PBMCs from blood, sampled more than 4 days after vaccination. These receptor sequences come from a man in his fifties or sixties who received an inactivated influenza vaccine. Donor details come from another sample of the same person, matched by shared clones.

This clonotype was counted a few times. The chain joins TRBV10-3 to TRBJ1-5; perhaps TRBD1 as D (6 bases). This CDR3 region has 16 residues. Looked up from germline, CDR1 is ENHRY and CDR2 is SYGVKD. V was trimmed by 8 bases and J by 0 bases, leaving 17 bases between them. CDR3 in amino acids: CAIANGTSYSNQPQHF. The CDR3 DNA is TGTGCCATCGCAAACGGGACAAGCTATAGCAATCAGCCCCAGCATTTT.

The chain joins TRBV12-5 to TRBJ2-5; D possibly corresponds to TRBD2 (6 bases). Germline V CDR1 and CDR2: LGHNT, FRNRAP. Between the trimmed V and J ends, which lost 6 bases and 3 bases, there was a span of 11 bases. This CDR3 has 13 residues. The DNA for the CDR3 is TGTGCTAGTGGACGGGGCGGGGAAGAGACCCAGTACTTC. Translating it yields CASGRGGEETQYF. Combining the CDR3 with reference TRBV12-5 and TRBJ2-5 gives the whole variable domain DARVTQTPRHKVTEMGQEVTMRCQPILGHNTVFWYRQTMMQGLELLAYFRNRAPLDDSGMPKDRFSAEMPDATLATLKIQPSEPRDSAVYFCASGRGGEETQYFGPGTRLLVL.

The rearrangement uses TRBV20-1 and TRBJ2-1; D perhaps matches TRBD1 (6 bases). Germline V gene data show CDR1 as DFQATT and CDR2 as SNEGSKA (reference sequence). There are 14 residues in the CDR3. V dropped 3 bases and J dropped 2 bases, with 11 bases sitting between them. CDR3 coding DNA: TGCAGTGCTAGGCCACAGGGAGCCTACAATGAGCAGTTCTTC. Translation: CSARPQGAYNEQFF.

This sequence joins TRBV7-2 and TRBJ1-3, with D hard to call. Germline-derived CDR1 and CDR2 are SGHTA and FQGNSA. The CDR3 loop spans 13 amino acids. Between the trimmed V and J ends, which lost 5 bases and 3 bases, there was a span of 8 bases. The CDR3 coding sequence is TGTGCCAGCAGCCATACAGATGGAAACACCATATATTTT. Translated, it gives CASSHTDGNTIYF.

The chain carries TRBV9 and TRBJ2-1, with D tentatively TRBD2 (5 bases). V shed 4 bases and J shed 4 bases, with 15 bases lying between them. Per the germline V gene, CDR1 is SGDLS and CDR2 is YYNGEE. The CDR3 spans 15 residues. CDR3 region: CASSRRDEMYNEQFF. The CDR3 DNA is TGTGCCAGCAGCAGACGGGATGAGATGTACAATGAGCAGTTCTTC.

This clonotype was seen a few times. CDR3 loop: CSAAYRAGEKLFF. The CDR3 region has the DNA TGCAGTGCCGCCTACAGGGCGGGGGAAAAACTGTTTTTT. This chain links TRBV20-1 with TRBJ1-4; a possible D gene is TRBD1 (6 bases). The CDR3 has 13 residues. V gave up 6 bases and J gave up 8 bases, with 16 bases separating them. Germline-derived CDR1 and CDR2 are DFQATT and SNEGSKA (reference sequence).

The sample holds a few counts of this clonotype. This sequence joins TRBV19 and TRBJ2-1, with D tentatively TRBD2 (5 bases). Germline assignment: CDR1 LNHDA and CDR2 SQIVND (reference sequence). The V and J ends lost 6 bases and 12 bases respectively, with 12 bases between them. The CDR3 loop spans 11 amino acids. This CDR3 reads CASSGVITQFF. CDR3 in DNA: TGTGCCAGTAGCGGGGTCATCACGCAGTTCTTC. Combining the CDR3 with reference TRBV19 and TRBJ2-1 gives the whole variable domain DGGITQSPKYLFRKEGQNVTLSCEQNLNHDAMYWYRQDPGQGLRLIYYSQIVNDFQKGDIAEGYSVSREKKESFPLTVTSAQKNPTAFYLCASSGVITQFFGPGTRLTVL.

In this sample, this clonotype turned up a few times. The chain is built from TRBV29-1 and TRBJ2-7, with TRBD2 identical over 7 bases. Germline CDR1 reads SQVTM; CDR2 reads ANQGSEA. Germline trimming cut 1 base from V and 1 base from J; bases unmatched to any gene: 4. The CDR3 consists of 14 residues. CDR3 nucleotide sequence: TGCAGCGTTGAAGTTGCGGGAGCGTCCTACGAGCAGTACTTC. Protein sequence: CSVEVAGASYEQYF.

This clonotype was counted only a few times. The rearrangement uses TRBV27 and TRBJ1-2; D perhaps matches TRBD1 (5 bases). Germline assignment: CDR1 MNHEY and CDR2 SMNVEV (reference sequence). V lost 3 bases and J 0 bases, leaving 11 bases between the germline ends. The CDR3 extends over 15 amino acids. This CDR3 is CASSFVGEPNYGYTF. CDR3 coding DNA: TGTGCCAGCAGTTTCGTGGGGGAGCCTAACTATGGCTACACCTTC.

The gene calls are TRBV5-6 and TRBJ2-5, with no clear D. This CDR3 spans 15 amino acids. Germline CDR1 is SGHDT and CDR2 is YYEEEE. Trimming stripped 4 bases from V and 5 bases from J, with 18 bases between. For the CDR3, the DNA is TGTGCCAGCAGCCCGGTCAGCCGAAGTCAGGAGACCCAGTACTTC. Translating it yields CASSPVSRSQETQYF.

This clonotype was counted only a few times. This sequence joins TRBV18 and TRBJ2-7, with D perhaps matching TRBD1 (5 bases). CDR1 is KGHSH, CDR2 LQKENI, per germline. The V end lost 3 bases, the J end lost 6 bases, and 15 bases lay between the germline ends. The CDR3 totals 14 residues. The CDR3 loop reads CASSPSQGFREQYF. DNA for the CDR3: TGTGCCAGCTCACCGAGCCAGGGTTTTCGCGAGCAGTACTTC.

The rearrangement joins TRBV4-2 to TRBJ2-3, with 7 bases aligning to TRBD1. The germline V gene encodes CDR1 LGHNA and CDR2 YNFKEQ. The length of the CDR3 is 15 residues. Trimming cost V 5 bases and J 1 base; bases outside gene matches: 6. The CDR3 here is CASSYRGGGTDTQYF. The CDR3 coding sequence is TGTGCCAGCAGCTACAGGGGCGGAGGCACAGATACGCAGTATTTT.

This clonotype was detected a few times. The chain has TRBV20-1 and TRBJ2-7; D is unclear. CDR1 and CDR2 (germline): DFQATT, SNEGSKA (reference sequence). V shed 0 bases and J shed 3 bases, with 9 bases lying between them. The CDR3 consists of 13 residues. The CDR3 reads CSARDLQYYEQYF. CDR3 bases: TGCAGTGCTAGAGATTTACAGTACTACGAGCAGTACTTC.

V is TRBV12-3 or TRBV12-4 and J is TRBJ1-1; a possible D gene is TRBD1 (6 bases). The CDR3 runs 15 residues. Trimming took 6 bases from V and 1 from J, leaving 15 bases between them. CDR3 DNA sequence: TGTGCCAGCAGACCCCGACAGGTGGGGAACACTGAAGCTTTCTTT. Translating it yields CASRPRQVGNTEAFF.

This clonotype was found many times. CDR3 protein: CASSGEGTGIYEQYF. The CDR3 bases are TGCGCCAGCAGCGGAGAGGGGACAGGGATCTACGAGCAGTACTTC. This sequence joins TRBV5-1 and TRBJ2-7; 9 nucleotides match TRBD1. CDR1 and CDR2 (germline): SGHRS, YFSETQ. The length of the CDR3 is 15 residues. V trimming: 4 bases; J trimming: 3 bases; junction bases outside the gene matches: 8. The full variable domain, rest sourced from reference TRBV5-1 and TRBJ2-7, is KAGVTQTPRYLIKTRGQQVTLSCSPISGHRSVSWYQQTPGQGLQFLFEYFSETQRNKGNFPGRFSGRQFSNSRSEMNVSTLELGDSALYLCASSGEGTGIYEQYFGPGTRLTVT.

This clonotype was picked up many times. The rearrangement joins TRBV6-2 or TRBV6-3 to TRBJ2-1; 7 positions agree with TRBD2. This CDR3 has 16 residues. With 7 bases clipped from V and 4 bases from J, the junction kept 13 bases outside the gene matches. Germline V lookup: CDR1 MNHEY, CDR2 SVGEGT. CDR3 nucleotide sequence: TGTGCCAGCATGGCCATAGGGACTACTATATACAATGAGCAGTTCTTC. This sequence encodes CASMAIGTTIYNEQFF.

There are a few counts of this clonotype. Here the CDR3 reads CASRQESTGELFF. Here the CDR3 DNA reads TGTGCCAGCAGACAGGAGAGCACCGGGGAGCTGTTTTTT. The chain has TRBV12-3 or TRBV12-4 and TRBJ2-2; D is perhaps TRBD1 (5 bases). CDR3 length equals 13 residues. Trimming cost V 6 bases and J 4 bases, with 9 bases left between them.

The rearrangement joins TRBV3-1 to TRBJ2-5, with 8 bases that match TRBD2. This CDR3 comprises 18 residues. V dropped 3 bases and J dropped 2; count of bases not matched to a gene: 14. From germline, CDR1 is LGHDT and CDR2 YNNKEL (reference sequence). CDR3 sequence (DNA): TGTGCCAGCAGCCACCGAGCGGGAGAGCGTTACGAACAAGAGACCCAGTACTTC. It translates to CASSHRAGERYEQETQYF.

This chain uses TRBV4-1 with TRBJ2-1; TRBD2 might be the D (6 bases). The CDR3 length is 15 residues. Looked up from germline, CDR1 is MGHRA and CDR2 is YSYEKL. The ends were cut back, 1 base at V and 8 bases at J, with 15 bases in the middle. CDR3 nucleotide sequence: TGCGCCAGCAGCCAAGCACCCAGACTAGTTGATGAGCAGTTCTTC. As protein: CASSQAPRLVDEQFF.

The V gene is TRBV18, the J gene TRBJ2-7, with 13 bases fitting TRBD2. The germline V gene encodes CDR1 KGHSH and CDR2 LQKENI. This CDR3 region has 17 residues. V lost 3 bases to trimming and J lost 0 bases; unmatched junction nucleotides: 5. The CDR3 nucleotides read TGTGCCAGCTCACCGGGGACTAGCGGGATTTACTCCTACGAGCAGTACTTC. This encodes CASSPGTSGIYSYEQYF.

This rearrangement joins TRBV2 to TRBJ2-5, with 9 bases aligning to TRBD2. Germline V gene data show CDR1 as SNHLY and CDR2 as FYNNEI. Unmatched junction bases numbered 6, after V lost 5 bases and J lost 2 bases. The CDR3 covers 15 residues. DNA for the CDR3: TGTGCCAGCAGTTCCCGACTAGCGGAACAAGAGACCCAGTACTTC. This encodes CASSSRLAEQETQYF. Looking up the rest from reference TRBV2 and TRBJ2-5 gives the full variable domain: EPEVTQTPSHQVTQMGQEVILRCVPISNHLYFYWYRQILGQKVEFLVSFYNNEISEKSEIFDDQFSVERPDGSNFTLKIRSTKLEDSAMYFCASSSRLAEQETQYFGPGTRLLVL.

This clonotype was counted a few times. In DNA form, the CDR3 reads TGCAGCGGGAAGCGGGAGATCACCGGGGAGCTGTTTTTT. This gives the protein CSGKREITGELFF. V is TRBV29-1 and J is TRBJ2-2; 8 bases fit TRBD2. This CDR3 contains 13 residues. The V segment lost 7 bases and the J segment 4 bases; nucleotides outside the gene matches: 5. The germline V gene has CDR1 SQVTM and CDR2 ANQGSEA.